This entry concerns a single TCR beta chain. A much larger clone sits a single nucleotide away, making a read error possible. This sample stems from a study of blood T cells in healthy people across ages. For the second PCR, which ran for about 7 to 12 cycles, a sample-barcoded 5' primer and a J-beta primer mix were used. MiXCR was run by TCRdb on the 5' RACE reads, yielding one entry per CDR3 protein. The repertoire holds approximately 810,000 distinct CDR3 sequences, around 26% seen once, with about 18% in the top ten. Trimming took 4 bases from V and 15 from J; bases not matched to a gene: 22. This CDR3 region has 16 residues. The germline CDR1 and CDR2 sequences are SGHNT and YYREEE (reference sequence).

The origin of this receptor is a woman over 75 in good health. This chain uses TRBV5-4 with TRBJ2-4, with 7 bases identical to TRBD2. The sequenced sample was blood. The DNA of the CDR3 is TGTGCCAGCAGCCAGTTTGGCGGGGGTCTCCAAGAGACCCGGTACTTC. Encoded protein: CASSQFGGGLQETRYF.